This is a list of T cell receptor beta chains from one sample in a study of OX40 agonist ivuxolimab in advanced cancers. Clones were read by immunoSEQ multiplex PCR, and TCRdb kept only the in-frame ones, dropping some. The sample shows about 62,000 clones, 85% of them seen only once. Sequenced here: CD4+ or CD8+ T cells sorted from blood, sampled in a trial of the OX40 agonist ivuxolimab. The receptor source for this set is an adult with an advanced solid tumor such as melanoma, head and neck, liver or kidney cancer. Both conserved end residues are part of each CDR3. D genes are given only for firm matches. Clone size appears in some rows only: once, few, many, or a class for an expanded clone.

d_gene	abundance	len	v_gene	j_gene	CDR3nt	CDR3aa
TRBD1	NA	15	TRBV7-3	TRBJ1-2	TGTGCCAGCAGTTTAGGGCCAGGGGGAGGGAATGGCTACACCTTC	CASSLGPGGGNGYTF
NA	NA	13	TRBV2	TRBJ2-1	TGTGCCAGCAGAGCAGACTCCTACAATGAGCAGTTCTTC	CASRADSYNEQFF
TRBD1	NA	14	TRBV6-6	TRBJ1-2	TGTGCCAGCAGTGACAAGGGACAGGGCCATGGCTACACCTTC	CASSDKGQGHGYTF
NA	NA	12	TRBV6-1	TRBJ2-3	TGTGCCAGCAGTGAGGACATAAATACGCAGTATTTT	CASSEDINTQYF
NA	NA	15	TRBV5-3	TRBJ1-1	TGTGCCAGAAGCTCCCCCAGGGTTAGGAGCACTGAAGCTTTCTTT	CARSSPRVRSTEAFF
NA	NA	13	TRBV6-5	TRBJ2-3	TGTGCCAGCAGTTACGGGGCTGGGCGGGAGCAGTATTTT	CASSYGAGREQYF
NA	NA	15	TRBV9	TRBJ2-1	TGTGCCAGCAGCGGGGCCGGGACGCAATACAATGAGCAGTTCTTC	CASSGAGTQYNEQFF
NA	NA	14	TRBV29-1	TRBJ2-3	TGCAGCGTTAGTGGGGGGGCCGGCACAGATACGCAGTATTTT	CSVSGGAGTDTQYF
NA	once	11	TRBV30	TRBJ2-1	TGTGCCGCCCCTTTTAGAGGTGAGCAGTTCTTC	CAAPFRGEQFF
TRBD2	NA	17	TRBV25-1	TRBJ2-7	TGTGCCAGCAGTGAATATAGTTACCAGCGGGGGATCGACGAGCAGTACTTC	CASSEYSYQRGIDEQYF
NA	NA	15	TRBV10-3	TRBJ2-2	TGTGCCATCCCGAAGGTACAGGGCAGCACCGGGGAGCTGTTTTTT	CAIPKVQGSTGELFF
NA	once	15	TRBV2	TRBJ1-2	TGTGCCAGCAGTGAAGAGGACAGAGACTTATATGGCTACACCTTC	CASSEEDRDLYGYTF
NA	few	13	TRBV5-8	TRBJ2-3	TGTGCCAGCCTCAAGTTGTCAACGGATACGCAGTATTTT	CASLKLSTDTQYF
TRBD1	NA	16	TRBV11-2	TRBJ2-3	TGTGCCAGCAGCAACGCAGTGACAGGGAGTGGAGATACGCAGTATTTT	CASSNAVTGSGDTQYF
TRBD2	once	15	TRBV7-9	TRBJ2-2	TGTGCCAGCAGCATCAGCGGGGGAGATACCGGGGAGCTGTTTTTT	CASSISGGDTGELFF
NA	NA	15	TRBV6-4	TRBJ2-1	TGTGCCAGCAGTGATCACGGGGGTTCCTACAATGAGCAGTTCTTC	CASSDHGGSYNEQFF
NA	NA	16	TRBV5-6	TRBJ2-3	TGTGCCAGCAGCTTGCGGGGTGGGGTTCACATAGATACGCAGTATTTT	CASSLRGGVHIDTQYF
TRBD1	NA	16	TRBV7-9	TRBJ2-7	TGTGCCAGCGGCTCCGCTGACAGGGGCCTTTTCTACGAGCAGTACTTC	CASGSADRGLFYEQYF
NA	NA	12	TRBV28	TRBJ2-1	TGTGCCAGCAGTTCCCAGGGTAATGAGCAGTTCTTC	CASSSQGNEQFF
NA	few	13	TRBV19	TRBJ1-5	TGTGCCAGTAGACAGGGACGCAATCAGCCCCAGCATTTT	CASRQGRNQPQHF
TRBD2	NA	14	TRBV9	TRBJ2-3	TGTGCCAGCAGCGGGACTAGCGGGATGGATACGCAGTATTTT	CASSGTSGMDTQYF
TRBD2	NA	14	TRBV6-1	TRBJ2-2	TGTGCCAGCAGCCAGCGGGGGATTTCTGGGGAGCTGTTTTTT	CASSQRGISGELFF
NA	NA	14	TRBV7-9	TRBJ2-7	TGTGCCAGCACTCACGGGCAGCCTACCTACGAGCAGTACTTC	CASTHGQPTYEQYF
NA	NA	15	TRBV2	TRBJ1-1	TGTGCCAGCAGTGAAGTGGTCTTTGAGAACACTGAAGCTTTCTTT	CASSEVVFENTEAFF